A single sample gave rise to the 18 T cell receptor beta chains below, sequenced in a study of regulatory T cells in long-lasting Graves disease. The time point is: persistent/refractory GD, antithyroid drugs over 5 years with positive TRAb. With RNA extracted from PBMCs as input, the TCR library was made. Building of the TCR beta libraries involved iRepertoire HTBI primers and Arm-PCR of CDR3 regions. TCRdb independently ran MiXCR on the multiplex PCR reads; one entry per CDR3 protein. The sample lists 300,000 to 500,000 distinct CDR3 sequences, around 20% seen once, with less than 25% in the top ten. The input for sequencing was peripheral blood mononuclear cells (PBMCs), taken when the disease was refractory, from a patient treated with antithyroid drugs. The receptors were gathered from a female donor with Graves disease.

A remark on this clonotype: Since the CDR3 does not end with the conserved phenylalanine or tryptophan, this likely comes from a read error. The V gene is TRBV5-6, the J gene TRBJ1-1; no firm D call. CDR3 length: 10 amino acids. Trimming removed 8 bases at V and 0 bases at J, with 2 bases between. Looked up from germline, CDR1 is SGHDT and CDR2 is YYEEEE. Written as DNA, the CDR3 is TGTGCCAGGCTGAACACTGAAGCTTTCCTT. Its translation: CARLNTEAFL.

J is TRBJ2-5 and V is TRBV7-9; the match to TRBD1 covers 9 bases. This CDR3 comprises 19 residues. Germline V CDR1 and CDR2: SEHNR, FQNEAQ (reference sequence). Trimming removed 0 bases from V and 5 bases from J; junction bases left unmatched: 16. CDR3 DNA sequence: TGTGCCAGCAGCTTAGCGCTCGGGACAGGGATTTTAGGCTCGGAGACCCAGTACTTC. Amino acids: CASSLALGTGILGSETQYF.

Many counts were recorded for this clonotype. This CDR3 is CASSLRPQPGGRPQETQYF. The CDR3, as DNA: TGTGCCAGCAGCCTACGCCCCCAACCGGGCGGGAGGCCCCAAGAGACCCAGTACTTC. V and J are TRBV7-2 and TRBJ2-5, with TRBD2 matching 8 bases. The CDR3 extends over 19 amino acids. Trimming at V came to 5 bases and at J to 1 base, leaving 18 bases not matched to a gene. Germline lookup yields CDR1 SGHTA and CDR2 FQGNSA.

This clonotype was seen a few times. V gene TRBV6-1 combines with J gene TRBJ1-5; TRBD1 is a possible D gene (6 bases). This CDR3 is built from 15 residues. Trimming pared 8 bases from V and 2 bases from J, leaving 16 bases between. From germline, CDR1 is MNHNS and CDR2 SASEGT. CDR3 region: CASAAEGGGNQPQHF. In DNA, the CDR3 is TGTGCCAGCGCCGCGGAAGGGGGTGGCAATCAGCCCCAGCATTTT.

This clonotype turned up a few times. The rearrangement links TRBV12-3 or TRBV12-4 to TRBJ2-2; D might be TRBD1 (5 bases). Trimming shortened V by 6 bases and J by 7 bases, and 12 bases separated the two germline ends. The length of the CDR3 is 13 residues. CDR3 coding DNA: TGTGCCAGCAGCCGTCAGGGTCACGGGGAGCTGTTTTTT. Protein sequence: CASSRQGHGELFF.

Note on this clonotype: This clone may be a read error of a much larger clone one base away. This rearrangement joins TRBV11-2 to TRBJ1-1; no clear D. The CDR3 is made up of 13 amino acids. V lost 5 bases to trimming and J lost 6 bases, with 13 bases between them. CDR1 is SGHAT, CDR2 FQNNGV, per germline. CDR3 coding DNA: TGTGCCAGCAGCCAAGCGGGGTGCGCTGAAGCTTTCTTT. Residues: CASSQAGCAEAFF.

This clonotype was detected many times. The CDR3 spells CASDTQGDTEAFF. CDR3 nucleotide sequence: TGTGCCAGCGACACTCAGGGAGACACTGAAGCTTTCTTT. The chain carries TRBV6-1 and TRBJ1-1, with a tentative D call TRBD1 (5 bases). Germline CDR1 and CDR2: MNHNS and SASEGT. V shed 8 bases and J shed 3 bases, with 13 bases lying between them. CDR3 length equals 13 residues.

This clonotype was counted between two and nine times. The gene calls are TRBV7-2 and TRBJ2-4; D gene uncertain. The CDR3 loop spans 16 amino acids. Germline CDR1 reads SGHTA; CDR2 reads FQGNSA. V was trimmed by 3 bases and J by 2 bases, leaving 14 bases between them. The CDR3 here is CASSFYSAVTKNIQYF. Here the CDR3 DNA reads TGTGCCAGCAGCTTTTACTCGGCTGTGACCAAAAACATTCAGTACTTC.

This clonotype was detected ten times or more. V is TRBV20-1 and J is TRBJ1-5, with TRBD1 matching 10 bases. The length of the CDR3 is 14 residues. J was trimmed by 4 bases and V by 3 bases; bases with no gene match: 3. Germline values: CDR1 DFQATT, CDR2 SNEGSKA (reference sequence). The chain's CDR3 is CSARTGGGNQPQHF. DNA for the CDR3: TGCAGTGCTAGGACAGGGGGCGGGAATCAGCCCCAGCATTTT.

Notes on this clonotype: With a much larger clone just one base away, this may be a read error. The chain carries TRBV12-3 or TRBV12-4 and TRBJ2-5, with a weak D call TRBD1 (6 bases). The V gene lost 2 bases and the J gene lost 2 bases, with 9 bases spanning the gap. The CDR3 covers 14 residues. The CDR3 spells CASSLKGEQETQYF. CDR3 sequence (DNA): TGTGCCAGCAGTTTAAAGGGGGAGCAAGAGACCCAGTACTTC.

This rearrangement joins TRBV6-2 or TRBV6-3 to TRBJ2-7, with 10 nucleotides matching TRBD2. The CDR3 contains 17 residues. Germline values: CDR1 MNHEY, CDR2 SVGEGT. V lost 4 bases, J lost 3 bases, and 12 bases stayed unmatched. CDR3 loop: CASSFFRGTSADYEQYF. CDR3 DNA: TGTGCCAGCAGTTTCTTCCGCGGGACTAGCGCAGACTACGAGCAGTACTTC.

This rearrangement joins TRBV5-1 to TRBJ1-4; the D is unclear. Germline values: CDR1 SGHRS, CDR2 YFSETQ. Trimming removed 4 bases at V and 0 bases at J, with 10 bases between. The length of the CDR3 is 15 residues. The CDR3 is CASSLGEATNEKLFF. The CDR3 region has the DNA TGCGCCAGCAGCCTTGGGGAGGCAACTAATGAAAAACTGTTTTTT.

This clonotype was seen a few times. The V gene is TRBV6-2 or TRBV6-3, the J gene TRBJ2-7; 9 bases are a match to TRBD2. CDR3 size: 14 residues. Looked up from germline, CDR1 is MNHEY and CDR2 is SVGEGT. Trimming cost V 7 bases and J 5 bases; bases outside gene matches: 9. CDR3: CASTEREASNEQYF. The CDR3 DNA is TGTGCCAGCACGGAGCGGGAGGCCTCTAACGAGCAGTACTTC.

This clonotype appeared once. The chain uses TRBV7-9 and TRBJ1-2, with 8 bases identical to TRBD1. Germline CDR1 is SEHNR and CDR2 is FQNEAQ (reference sequence). The CDR3 spans 16 residues. The J segment lost 2 bases and the V segment lost 11 bases, leaving 16 bases of the junction unmatched. CDR3 loop: CAVLLSGQGANYGYTF. The CDR3 coding sequence is TGTGCCGTCCTTTTATCGGGCCAGGGGGCCAACTATGGCTACACCTTC.

This clonotype occurred a few times. The chain links TRBV2 to TRBJ2-2, with D tentatively TRBD1 (5 bases). Germline CDR1 SNHLY, CDR2 FYNNEI. V lost 8 bases and J lost 3, with 16 bases in between. CDR3 length equals 15 residues. CDR3 protein: CASAPRVKDTGELFF. CDR3 coding DNA: TGTGCCAGCGCACCCAGGGTGAAGGACACCGGGGAGCTGTTTTTT.

Many counts were recorded for this clonotype. The chain employs TRBV7-9 and TRBJ2-7; 8 bases map to TRBD1. The junction had 8 bases not matched to a gene; V was cut back by 4 bases and J by 3 bases. Germline V CDR1 and CDR2: SEHNR, FQNEAQ (reference sequence). CDR3 size: 15 residues. DNA for the CDR3: TGTGCCAGCAGCTCAGAGGGACAGGCCCTCTACGAGCAGTACTTC. Translation: CASSSEGQALYEQYF.

Only a few counts were recorded for this clonotype. Here the CDR3 reads CASSRTGVAGNTIYF. Here the CDR3 DNA reads TGTGCCAGCAGTCGTACGGGGGTGGCGGGAAACACCATATATTTT. J is TRBJ1-3 and V is TRBV3-1; perhaps TRBD1 as D (5 bases). The CDR3 runs to 15 residues. Germline assignment: CDR1 LGHDT and CDR2 YNNKEL (reference sequence). Deletions cut 6 bases from V and 4 bases from J, with 16 bases between.

This clonotype was picked up many times. The J gene is TRBJ1-5, the V gene TRBV28; 8 bases fit TRBD1. The CDR3 runs to 14 residues. Germline values: CDR1 MDHEN, CDR2 SYDVKM. V was pared by 3 bases and J by 6 bases, with 4 bases of the junction left unmatched. For the CDR3, the DNA is TGTGCCAGCAGTTTCAGGGGGCTAGGTCAGCCCCAGCATTTT. It is translated as CASSFRGLGQPQHF.